Presented here are 7 T cell receptor beta chains from one specimen sequenced in a study of cytomegalovirus exposure and HLA in healthy donors. This PCR relied on a set of 60 Vbeta primers and 13 Jbeta primers. Data came from immunoSEQ multiplex PCR; TCRdb stores just in-frame clones and leaves some out. Of roughly 150,000 clones listed, around 74% are singletons. What was sequenced was PBMCs. The receptor source for this set is a man aged 18 to 35 in good health and CMV-seronegative.

The rearrangement links TRBV7-2 to TRBJ2-5; 10 nucleotides agree with TRBD2. Matching the DNA end better, TRBJ2-7 makes the J call doubtful. Germline V lookup: CDR1 SGHTA, CDR2 FQGNSA. This CDR3 is built from 16 residues. The CDR3 DNA follows: TGTGCCAGCAGCCCGTACGGGACTAGCGCGATCTACGAGCAGTACTTC. It translates to CASSPYGTSAIYEQYF.

The J gene is TRBJ2-3, the V gene TRBV27; D remains ambiguous. This CDR3 has 13 amino acids. Germline-derived CDR1 and CDR2 are MNHEY and SMNVEV (reference sequence). The germline V and J ends were trimmed by 0 bases and 4 bases, with 5 bases remaining between them. The CDR3 nucleotides read TGTGCCAGCAGTTTATCGTCAGCAGATACGCAGTATTTT. This codes for CASSLSSADTQYF.

With regard to this clone: The germline gene is not matched at one end of the junction; a read error may be the cause. J is TRBJ1-1 and V is TRBV7-9; 7 bases line up with TRBD1. This CDR3 has 16 amino acids. Germline CDR1 is SEHNR and CDR2 is FQNEAQ (reference sequence). This chain's CDR3 is CSSSFPSDRAETEAFF. CDR3 in DNA: TGTTCCAGCAGCTTCCCCTCCGACAGGGCGGAAACTGAAGCTTTCTTT.

The V call is TRBV6-6, the J call TRBJ2-7; D gene unclear. This CDR3 is 14 amino acids long. Germline CDR1 reads MNHNY; CDR2 reads SVGAGI (reference sequence). Trimming cost V 5 bases and J 1 base, with 12 bases left between them. The CDR3 DNA is TGTGCCAGCAGTACCCCCCAGAGGTCCTACGAGCAGTACTTC. It codes for CASSTPQRSYEQYF.

The rearrangement joins TRBV19 to TRBJ2-1; 9 bases line up with TRBD1. The CDR3 runs 16 residues. J gave up 4 bases and V 5 bases, and 9 bases lay outside the gene matches. The germline CDR1 and CDR2 sequences are LNHDA and SQIVND (reference sequence). CDR3 bases: TGTGCCAGTAGTTTGACCGGGACAGGGCTTTACAATGAGCAGTTCTTC. Its translation is CASSLTGTGLYNEQFF.

This clone was found a few times. This rearrangement joins TRBV2 to TRBJ2-3; D is uncertain. V lost 3 bases and J lost 2, with 6 bases in between. Germline CDR1 and CDR2: SNHLY and FYNNEI. The CDR3 sequence is 13 residues long. Written as DNA, the CDR3 is TGTGCCAGCAGTGATCAGTACACAGATACGCAGTATTTT. It translates to CASSDQYTDTQYF.

V usage is TRBV18 and J usage is TRBJ2-5; 10 bases map to TRBD2. CDR1 is KGHSH and CDR2 is LQKENI in the germline V gene. Germline trimming cut 2 bases from V and 2 bases from J; bases unmatched to any gene: 5. This CDR3 has 16 residues. This chain's CDR3 is CASSPRTSGAQETQYF. The CDR3 DNA sequence: TGTGCCAGCTCACCAAGGACTAGCGGAGCACAAGAGACCCAGTACTTC.